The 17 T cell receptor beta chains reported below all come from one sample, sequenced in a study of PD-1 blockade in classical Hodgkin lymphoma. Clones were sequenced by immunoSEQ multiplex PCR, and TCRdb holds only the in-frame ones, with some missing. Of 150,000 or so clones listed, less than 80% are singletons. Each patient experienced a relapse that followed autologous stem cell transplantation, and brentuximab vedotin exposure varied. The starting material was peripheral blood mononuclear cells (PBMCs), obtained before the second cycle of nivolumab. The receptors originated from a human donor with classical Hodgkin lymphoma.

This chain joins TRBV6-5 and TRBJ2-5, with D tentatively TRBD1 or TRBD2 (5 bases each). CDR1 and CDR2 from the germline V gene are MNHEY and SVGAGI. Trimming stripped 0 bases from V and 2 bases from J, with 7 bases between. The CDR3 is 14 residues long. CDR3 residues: CASSYSGVQETQYF. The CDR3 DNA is TGTGCCAGCAGTTACTCGGGGGTTCAAGAGACCCAGTACTTC.

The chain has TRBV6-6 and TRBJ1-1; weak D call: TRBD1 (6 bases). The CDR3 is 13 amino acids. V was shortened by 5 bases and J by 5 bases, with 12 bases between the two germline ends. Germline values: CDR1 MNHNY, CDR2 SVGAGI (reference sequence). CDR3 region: CASSRQGPTEAFF. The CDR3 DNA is TGTGCCAGCAGTCGTCAGGGGCCGACTGAAGCTTTCTTT.

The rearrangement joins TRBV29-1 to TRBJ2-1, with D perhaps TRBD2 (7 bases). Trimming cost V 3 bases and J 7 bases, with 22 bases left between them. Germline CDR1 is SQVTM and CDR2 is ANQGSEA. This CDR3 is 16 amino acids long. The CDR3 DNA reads TGCAGCGTTGATAGAGGGAACAGGGTCGGGGGGAATGAGCAGTTCTTC. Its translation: CSVDRGNRVGGNEQFF.

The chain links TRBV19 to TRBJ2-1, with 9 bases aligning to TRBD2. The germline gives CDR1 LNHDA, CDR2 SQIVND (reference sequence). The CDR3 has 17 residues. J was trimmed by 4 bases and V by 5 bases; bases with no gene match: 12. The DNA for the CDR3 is TGTGCCAGTAGTTTAAGGTCCGGGACTAGCTCTTACAATGAGCAGTTCTTC. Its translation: CASSLRSGTSSYNEQFF.

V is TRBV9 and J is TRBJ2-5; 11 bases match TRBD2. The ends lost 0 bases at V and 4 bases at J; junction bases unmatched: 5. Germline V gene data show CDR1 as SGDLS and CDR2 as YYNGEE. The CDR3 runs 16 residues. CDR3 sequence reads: CASSVGRLAGGETQYF. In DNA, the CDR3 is TGTGCCAGCAGCGTAGGACGCCTAGCGGGGGGAGAGACCCAGTACTTC.

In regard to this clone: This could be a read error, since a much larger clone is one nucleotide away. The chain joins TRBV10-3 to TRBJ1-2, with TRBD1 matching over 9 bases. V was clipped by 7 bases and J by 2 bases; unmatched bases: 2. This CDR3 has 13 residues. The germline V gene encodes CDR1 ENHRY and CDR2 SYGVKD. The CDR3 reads CAITGTGNYGYTF. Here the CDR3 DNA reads TGTGCCATCACCGGGACAGGGAACTATGGCTACACCTTC.

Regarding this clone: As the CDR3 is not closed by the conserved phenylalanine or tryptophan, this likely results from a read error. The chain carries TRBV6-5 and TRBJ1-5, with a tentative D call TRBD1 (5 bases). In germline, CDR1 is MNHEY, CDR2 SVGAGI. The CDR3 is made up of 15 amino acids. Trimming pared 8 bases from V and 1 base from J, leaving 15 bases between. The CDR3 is CASRPGGWSNQPQHS. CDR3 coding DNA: TGTGCCAGCCGACCGGGGGGATGGAGCAATCAGCCCCAGCATTCT.

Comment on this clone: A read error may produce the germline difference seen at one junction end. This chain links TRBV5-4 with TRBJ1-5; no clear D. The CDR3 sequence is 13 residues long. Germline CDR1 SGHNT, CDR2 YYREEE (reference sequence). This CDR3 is CASSQEWSQPQHF. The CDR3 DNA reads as TGCGCCAGCAGCCAAGAATGGTCCCAGCCCCAGCATTTT.

CDR3 bases: TGTGCCAGCAGCGAACAGGGATATCAGCCCCAGCATTTT. Its translation: CASSEQGYQPQHF. The chain combines TRBV7-3 with TRBJ1-5, with a weak D call TRBD1 (6 bases). V lost 5 bases to trimming and J lost 5 bases, with 10 bases between them. The V gene's germline CDR1 is SGHTA and CDR2 FQGTGA. There are 13 residues in the CDR3.

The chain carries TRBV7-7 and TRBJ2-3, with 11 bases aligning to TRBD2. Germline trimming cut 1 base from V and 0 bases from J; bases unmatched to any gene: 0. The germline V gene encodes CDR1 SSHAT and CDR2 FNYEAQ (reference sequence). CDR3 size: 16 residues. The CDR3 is CASSLGTSGSTDTQYF. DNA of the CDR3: TGTGCCAGCAGCTTAGGGACTAGCGGGAGCACAGATACGCAGTATTTT. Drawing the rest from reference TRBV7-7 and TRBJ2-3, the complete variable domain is GAGVSQSPRYKVTKRGQDVTLRCDPISSHATLYWYQQALGQGPEFLTYFNYEAQPDKSGLPSDRFSAERPEGSISTLTIQRTEQRDSAMYRCASSLGTSGSTDTQYFGPGTRLTVL.

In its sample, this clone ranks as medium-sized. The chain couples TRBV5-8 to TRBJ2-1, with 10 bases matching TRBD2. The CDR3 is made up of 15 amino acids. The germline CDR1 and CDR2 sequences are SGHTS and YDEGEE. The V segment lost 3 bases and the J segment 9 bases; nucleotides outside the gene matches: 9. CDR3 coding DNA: TGTGCCAGCAGCTGGTTCGGGCTAGCGGGAGTTGAGCAGTTCTTC. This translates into CASSWFGLAGVEQFF.

CDR3 amino acids: CASSPQGPPYEQYF. The CDR3 DNA reads as TGTGCCAGCAGTCCCCAGGGTCCCCCATACGAGCAGTACTTC. The chain carries TRBV6-5 and TRBJ2-7, with a weak D call TRBD1 (5 bases). This CDR3 is 14 amino acids long. Germline CDR1 MNHEY, CDR2 SVGAGI. Trimming removed 5 bases at V and 4 bases at J, with 15 bases between.

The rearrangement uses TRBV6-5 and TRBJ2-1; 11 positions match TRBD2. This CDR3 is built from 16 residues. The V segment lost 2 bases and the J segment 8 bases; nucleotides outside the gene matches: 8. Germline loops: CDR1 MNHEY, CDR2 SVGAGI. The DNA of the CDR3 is TGTGCCAGCAGTTACACTCTAGCGGGGGGAGGGGATGAGCAGTTCTTC. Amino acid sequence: CASSYTLAGGGDEQFF.

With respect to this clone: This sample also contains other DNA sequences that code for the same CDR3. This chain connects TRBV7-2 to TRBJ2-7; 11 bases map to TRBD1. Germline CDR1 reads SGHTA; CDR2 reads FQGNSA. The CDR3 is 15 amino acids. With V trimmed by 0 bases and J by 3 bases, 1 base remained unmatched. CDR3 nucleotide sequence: TGTGCCAGCAGCTTAGCGGGGACAGGGGGCTACGAGCAGTACTTC. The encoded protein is CASSLAGTGGYEQYF.

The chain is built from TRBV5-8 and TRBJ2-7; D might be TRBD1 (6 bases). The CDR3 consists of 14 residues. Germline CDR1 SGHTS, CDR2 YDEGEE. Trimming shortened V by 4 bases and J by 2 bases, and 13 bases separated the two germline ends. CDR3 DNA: TGTGCCAGCAGCCGTTATCGGACAGCCTACGAGCAGTACTTC. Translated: CASSRYRTAYEQYF.

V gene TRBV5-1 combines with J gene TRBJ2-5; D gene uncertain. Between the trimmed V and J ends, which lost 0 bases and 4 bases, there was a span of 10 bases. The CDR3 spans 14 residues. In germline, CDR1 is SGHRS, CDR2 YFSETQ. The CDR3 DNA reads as TGCGCCAGCAGCTTGGGTCCCGGGTTAGAGACCCAGTACTTC. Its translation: CASSLGPGLETQYF.

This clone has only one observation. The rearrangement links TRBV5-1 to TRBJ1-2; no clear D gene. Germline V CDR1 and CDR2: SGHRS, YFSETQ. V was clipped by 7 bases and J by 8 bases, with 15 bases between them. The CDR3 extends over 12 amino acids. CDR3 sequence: CASSGSGVGYTF. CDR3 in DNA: TGCGCCAGCTCGGGGTCCGGGGTGGGCTACACCTTC.